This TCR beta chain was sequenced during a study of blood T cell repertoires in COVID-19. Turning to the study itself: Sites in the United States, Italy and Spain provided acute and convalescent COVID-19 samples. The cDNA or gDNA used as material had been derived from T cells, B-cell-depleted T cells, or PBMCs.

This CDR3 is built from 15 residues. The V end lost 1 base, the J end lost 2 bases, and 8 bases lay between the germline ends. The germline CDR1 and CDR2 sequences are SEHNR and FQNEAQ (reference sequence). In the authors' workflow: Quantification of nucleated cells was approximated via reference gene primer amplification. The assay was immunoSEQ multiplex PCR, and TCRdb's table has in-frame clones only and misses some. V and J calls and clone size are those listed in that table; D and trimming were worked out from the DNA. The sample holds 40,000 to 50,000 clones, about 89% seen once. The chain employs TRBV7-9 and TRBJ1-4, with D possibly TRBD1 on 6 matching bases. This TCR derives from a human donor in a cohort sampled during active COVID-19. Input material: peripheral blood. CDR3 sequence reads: CASSLGQDTNEKLFF. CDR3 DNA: TGTGCCAGCAGCTTAGGACAGGACACTAATGAAAAACTGTTTTTT.